The 29 T cell receptor beta chains listed next were all sequenced from one sample in a study of T cells in Graves' hyperthyroidism and ophthalmopathy. What was amplified from RNA transcripts were TCR beta CDR3 regions. During a first-round RT-PCR of the TCR CDR3, the HTBI primer set was used. TCRdb processed the multiplex PCR reads anew with MiXCR; each CDR3 protein has one entry. Among a few hundred thousand distinct CDR3 sequences listed, 15% to 20% were seen once. Input material: blood. These receptors all stem from a man aged 45-65 years with Graves' ophthalmopathy.

Concerning this clonotype: A read error may be the cause here, since a much bigger clone is one base away. DNA for the CDR3: TGTGCCAGCCGTTTTGGCCGCAGGGCCTACGAGCAGTACTTC. This codes for CASRFGRRAYEQYF. This chain links TRBV12-3 or TRBV12-4 with TRBJ2-7; maybe TRBD1 (5 bases). There are 14 residues in the CDR3.

V is TRBV6-5 and J is TRBJ1-4, with 7 positions matching TRBD1. The CDR3 spans 16 residues. The germline V gene encodes CDR1 MNHEY and CDR2 SVGAGI. J lost 7 bases, V lost 0 bases, and 8 bases had no gene match. CDR3 nucleotide sequence: TGTGCCAGCAGTTACTCTGGCTACAGGGGTCGTGAAAAACTGTTTTTT. Its translation is CASSYSGYRGREKLFF.

This clonotype was counted only a few times. The chain combines TRBV9 with TRBJ2-2; no reliable D call. CDR3 length equals 15 residues. The V gene's germline CDR1 is SGDLS and CDR2 YYNGEE. The ends were cut back, 3 bases at V and 0 bases at J, with 9 bases in the middle. The CDR3 is CASSGQTSNTGELFF. The CDR3 nucleotides are TGTGCCAGCAGCGGGCAGACATCGAACACCGGGGAGCTGTTTTTT.

The chain joins TRBV19 to TRBJ1-1, with 8 bases identical to TRBD1. The germline CDR1 and CDR2 sequences are LNHDA and SQIVND (reference sequence). The V gene end was trimmed by 5 bases and the J gene end by 1 base; junction bases not matched to a gene: 6. The CDR3 has 15 residues. The CDR3 bases are TGTGCCAGTAGTCTAACGGGACAGGCGAACACTGAAGCTTTCTTT. It specifies CASSLTGQANTEAFF. Complete variable domain (other parts from reference TRBV19 and TRBJ1-1): DGGITQSPKYLFRKEGQNVTLSCEQNLNHDAMYWYRQDPGQGLRLIYYSQIVNDFQKGDIAEGYSVSREKKESFPLTVTSAQKNPTAFYLCASSLTGQANTEAFFGQGTRLTVV.

This sequence joins TRBV20-1 and TRBJ2-5; 11 bases map to TRBD2. This CDR3 has 14 residues. V gave up 2 bases and J gave up 4 bases; unmatched junction bases: 3. Per the germline V gene, CDR1 is DFQATT and CDR2 is SNEGSKA (reference sequence). The CDR3, as DNA: TGCAGTGCTAGACTAGGACTAGCGGGAGAGACCCAGTACTTC. Protein product: CSARLGLAGETQYF.

The chain links TRBV19 to TRBJ2-1; D remains ambiguous. CDR3 length: 12 residues. With 0 bases removed from V and 11 bases from J, the gap between germline ends came to 8 bases. The germline V gene encodes CDR1 LNHDA and CDR2 SQIVND (reference sequence). CDR3 loop: CASSIDRKKQFF. The CDR3 nucleotides read TGTGCCAGTAGTATAGATCGCAAGAAGCAGTTCTTC.

This rearrangement joins TRBV2 to TRBJ1-2, with D hard to call. Per the germline V gene, CDR1 is SNHLY and CDR2 is FYNNEI. CDR3 length: 15 residues. Trimming stripped 7 bases from V and 0 bases from J, with 15 bases between. The CDR3 is CASIIGFRANYGYTF. The CDR3 DNA reads TGTGCCAGCATAATCGGATTCCGAGCTAACTATGGCTACACCTTC.

About this clonotype itself: A much bigger clone sits one base away, suggesting this may be a read error. The chain recombines TRBV10-3 with TRBJ1-5; D uncertain. V was cut by 0 bases and J by 2 bases, with 8 bases left in between. The CDR3 is 15 amino acids. Germline V lookup: CDR1 ENHRY, CDR2 SYGVKD. The CDR3, as DNA: TGTGCCATCAGTGAGTCGGAGAATGGCAATCAGCCCCAGCATTTT. It specifies CAISESENGNQPQHF.

In its sample, this clonotype was seen a few times. The V and J genes are TRBV28 and TRBJ2-7, with a weak D call TRBD1 (6 bases). Germline CDR1 reads MDHEN; CDR2 reads SYDVKM. The CDR3 spans 15 residues. The ends were cut back, 4 bases at V and 0 bases at J, with 13 bases in the middle. In DNA, the CDR3 is TGTGCCAGCAGTTCCCCTCGACAGGCCTCCTACGAGCAGTACTTC. Translation gives CASSSPRQASYEQYF.

At least ten counts were recorded for this clonotype. The chain links TRBV20-1 to TRBJ2-7, with 7 bases lining up with TRBD2. There are 15 residues in the CDR3. The germline CDR1 and CDR2 sequences are DFQATT and SNEGSKA (reference sequence). After removal of 5 bases from V and 4 bases from J, the junction contained 14 bases not matched to a gene. The CDR3 here is CSAPPPSGMNYEQYF. The CDR3 DNA is TGCAGTGCTCCTCCTCCTAGCGGAATGAATTACGAGCAGTACTTC.

This clonotype was observed a few times. This chain joins TRBV11-2 and TRBJ2-6, with D possibly matching TRBD1 (6 bases). The CDR3 sequence is 14 residues long. The germline V and J ends were trimmed by 4 bases and 8 bases, with 12 bases remaining between them. CDR1 and CDR2 (germline): SGHAT, FQNNGV. Here the CDR3 reads CASSSYRVPNVLTF. The CDR3 nucleotides read TGTGCCAGCAGCTCCTACAGGGTTCCCAACGTCCTGACTTTC.

The chain recombines TRBV4-1 with TRBJ2-5, with 8 bases that match TRBD2. CDR1 and CDR2 from the germline V gene are MGHRA and YSYEKL. The CDR3 consists of 18 residues. V lost 4 bases to trimming and J lost 5 bases; unmatched junction nucleotides: 18. CDR3 residues: CASSPHILAAGVKETQYF. CDR3 nucleotide sequence: TGCGCCAGCAGCCCTCATATCCTCGCAGCGGGAGTTAAGGAGACCCAGTACTTC.

This clonotype was counted at least ten times. V usage is TRBV12-3 or TRBV12-4 and J usage is TRBJ2-1, with D hard to call. Trimming shortened V by 3 bases and J by 7 bases, and 13 bases separated the two germline ends. This CDR3 is 14 amino acids long. The CDR3 loop is CASSFEPTENEQFF. The DNA for the CDR3 is TGTGCCAGCAGTTTCGAGCCTACCGAGAATGAGCAGTTCTTC.

This clonotype was detected ten times or more. The chain joins TRBV14 to TRBJ2-1; no reliable D call. The CDR3 extends over 12 amino acids. Germline CDR1 reads SGHDN; CDR2 reads FVKESK. The V end lost 6 bases, the J end lost 7 bases, and 10 bases lay between the germline ends. CDR3 DNA sequence: TGTGCCAGCAGTCCGTTCGGTAATGAGCAGTTCTTC. Amino acids: CASSPFGNEQFF.

This clonotype was counted many times. The chain has TRBV20-1 and TRBJ2-7; no clear D gene. This CDR3 has 12 residues. V was shortened by 1 base and J by 4 bases, with 8 bases between the two germline ends. Per the germline V gene, CDR1 is DFQATT and CDR2 is SNEGSKA (reference sequence). CDR3: CSARVSGYEQYF. The CDR3 nucleotides are TGCAGTGCTAGAGTAAGTGGGTACGAGCAGTACTTC.

In this sample, this clonotype turned up many times. The genes are TRBV2 and TRBJ1-1, with no clear D. Germline CDR1 reads SNHLY; CDR2 reads FYNNEI. V lost 5 bases and J lost 3, with 10 bases in between. CDR3 length equals 13 residues. The CDR3 reads CASSYTRDTEAFF. CDR3 DNA sequence: TGTGCCAGCAGTTATACGAGGGACACTGAAGCTTTCTTT. Looking up the rest from reference TRBV2 and TRBJ1-1 gives the full variable domain: EPEVTQTPSHQVTQMGQEVILRCVPISNHLYFYWYRQILGQKVEFLVSFYNNEISEKSEIFDDQFSVERPDGSNFTLKIRSTKLEDSAMYFCASSYTRDTEAFFGQGTRLTVV.

The sample holds a few counts of this clonotype. The CDR3 protein is CASSQHRTTNYGYTF. CDR3 in DNA: TGTGCCAGCAGCCAACACAGAACGACTAACTATGGCTACACCTTC. The rearrangement uses TRBV3-1 and TRBJ1-2, with D hard to call. The V gene's germline CDR1 is LGHDT and CDR2 YNNKEL (reference sequence). The CDR3 sequence is 15 residues long. V shed 2 bases and J shed 0 bases, with 10 bases lying between them. The complete variable domain, with remaining parts taken from reference TRBV3-1 and TRBJ1-2, reads DTAVSQTPKYLVTQMGNDKSIKCEQNLGHDTMYWYKQDSKKFLKIMFSYNNKELIINETVPNRFSPKSPDKAHLNLHINSLELGDSAVYFCASSQHRTTNYGYTFGSGTRLTVV.

This clonotype was found many times. This chain links TRBV11-2 with TRBJ2-3; D tentatively fits TRBD1 or TRBD2 (7 bases each). V lost 2 bases to trimming and J lost 3 bases, with 18 bases between them. The CDR3 has 17 amino acids. The V gene's germline CDR1 is SGHAT and CDR2 FQNNGV. The CDR3 sequence: CASSLFRQGLWTDTQYF. The CDR3 DNA reads TGTGCCAGCAGCTTATTTCGACAGGGACTATGGACAGATACGCAGTATTTT.

This clonotype turned up a few times. CDR3 nucleotides: TGTGCCACCAGTGAGGGTCGTGCGGGGCCGAGTTACAATGAGCAGTTCTTC. The encoded protein is CATSEGRAGPSYNEQFF. V is TRBV24-1 and J is TRBJ2-1, with D possibly being TRBD2 (6 bases). Germline V gives CDR1 KGHDR, CDR2 SFDVKD. Trimming cost V 4 bases and J 4 bases, with 19 bases left between them. The CDR3 covers 17 residues.

This clonotype was picked up a small number of times. V usage is TRBV2 and J usage is TRBJ2-2; the D gene is possibly TRBD2 (5 bases). Per germline, CDR1 SNHLY and CDR2 FYNNEI. V was pared by 6 bases and J by 4 bases, with 12 bases between. This CDR3 contains 14 residues. CDR3 DNA sequence: TGTGCCAGCAGCCTGCGGGTTTCCACCGGGGAGCTGTTTTTT. It codes for CASSLRVSTGELFF.

This clonotype was observed many times. The rearrangement uses TRBV10-3 and TRBJ1-5; D not resolved. Trimming left V 0 bases short and J 0 bases short, with 6 bases between. The CDR3 is made up of 15 amino acids. Germline V lookup: CDR1 ENHRY, CDR2 SYGVKD. The CDR3 DNA sequence: TGTGCCATCAGTGAGTCTGGCACTAGCAATCAGCCCCAGCATTTT. The encoded protein is CAISESGTSNQPQHF.

This clonotype was seen repeatedly, ten times or more. This sequence joins TRBV7-3 and TRBJ2-7; D gene unclear. The germline V and J ends were trimmed by 0 bases and 1 base, with 7 bases remaining between them. The CDR3 is made up of 14 amino acids. Germline CDR1 is SGHTA and CDR2 is FQGTGA. The CDR3 bases are TGTGCCAGCAGCTTAACGTCAGCTTCCTACGAGCAGTACTTC. Its translation is CASSLTSASYEQYF. Supplemented by reference TRBV7-3 and TRBJ2-7, the full variable domain reads GAGVSQTPSNKVTEKGKYVELRCDPISGHTALYWYRQSLGQGPEFLIYFQGTGAADDSGLPNDRFFAVRPEGSVSTLKIQRTERGDSAVYLCASSLTSASYEQYFGPGTRLTVT.

The sample holds a few counts of this clonotype. One base away lies a much larger clone, so this may be a sequencing read error. The V and J genes are TRBV20-1 and TRBJ2-7; 9 bases line up with TRBD1. Germline V gives CDR1 DFQATT, CDR2 SNEGSKA (reference sequence). The CDR3 consists of 15 residues. CDR3: CSAEAGTGLSYEQCF. Here the CDR3 DNA reads TGCAGTGCAGAAGCCGGGACAGGGCTCTCCTACGAGCAGTGCTTC.

There are many counts of this clonotype. The rearrangement joins TRBV5-1 to TRBJ2-3; weak D call: TRBD1 (6 bases). Between the trimmed V and J ends, which lost 1 base and 0 bases, there was a span of 9 bases. The CDR3 has 15 amino acids. Germline CDR1 is SGHRS and CDR2 is YFSETQ. Here the CDR3 DNA reads TGCGCCAGCAGCTTGTACAGGGAAAGCACAGATACGCAGTATTTT. Its protein product is CASSLYRESTDTQYF.

This clonotype was picked up a small number of times. This chain links TRBV6-5 with TRBJ2-1, with 11 positions matching TRBD2. Germline V gene sequence: CDR1 MNHEY, CDR2 SVGAGI. The CDR3 loop spans 13 amino acids. Trimming at V came to 0 bases and at J to 12 bases, leaving 1 base not matched to a gene. CDR3 nucleotide sequence: TGTGCCAGCAGTTACTCCGGGACTAGCGGGCAGTTCTTC. Protein product: CASSYSGTSGQFF.

This clonotype appeared a few times. V gene TRBV7-9 combines with J gene TRBJ1-2; possible D gene TRBD1, 6 bases. This CDR3 has 13 amino acids. V lost 6 bases, J lost 1 base, and 9 bases lay in between. Per the germline V gene, CDR1 is SEHNR and CDR2 is FQNEAQ (reference sequence). CDR3 sequence: CASRKDSNYGYTF. CDR3 coding DNA: TGTGCCAGCAGGAAGGACAGTAACTATGGCTACACCTTC. Together with reference TRBV7-9 and TRBJ1-2, the CDR3 gives the full variable domain: DTGVSQNPRHKITKRGQNVTFRCDPISEHNRLYWYRQTLGQGPEFLTYFQNEAQLEKSRLLSDRFSAERPKGSFSTLEIQRTEQGDSAMYLCASRKDSNYGYTFGSGTRLTVV.

In its sample, this clonotype was seen a few times. The chain recombines TRBV7-9 with TRBJ2-5, with TRBD2 matching 8 bases. The trim removed 5 bases at V and 5 bases at J, leaving 10 bases unmatched. The CDR3 is 15 amino acids. Per the germline V gene, CDR1 is SEHNR and CDR2 is FQNEAQ (reference sequence). CDR3 amino acids: CASSPARGGPETQYF. CDR3 bases: TGTGCCAGCAGCCCGGCCCGGGGGGGGCCGGAGACCCAGTACTTC.

The V and J genes are TRBV18 and TRBJ2-1; 7 bases line up with TRBD2. Germline CDR1 is KGHSH and CDR2 is LQKENI. The junction had 6 bases not matched to a gene; V was cut back by 0 bases and J by 7 bases. CDR3 length equals 15 residues. In DNA form, the CDR3 reads TGTGCCAGCTCACCACCAGGCGGGAGTCGGAATGAGCAGTTCTTC. It codes for CASSPPGGSRNEQFF.

The rearrangement joins TRBV19 to TRBJ1-1; D uncertain. The V gene's germline CDR1 is LNHDA and CDR2 SQIVND (reference sequence). The CDR3 is 14 residues long. V was clipped by 3 bases and J by 1 base, with 9 bases between them. DNA for the CDR3: TGTGCCAGTAGTATCAACAATTGGAACACTGAAGCTTTCTTT. Protein sequence: CASSINNWNTEAFF.